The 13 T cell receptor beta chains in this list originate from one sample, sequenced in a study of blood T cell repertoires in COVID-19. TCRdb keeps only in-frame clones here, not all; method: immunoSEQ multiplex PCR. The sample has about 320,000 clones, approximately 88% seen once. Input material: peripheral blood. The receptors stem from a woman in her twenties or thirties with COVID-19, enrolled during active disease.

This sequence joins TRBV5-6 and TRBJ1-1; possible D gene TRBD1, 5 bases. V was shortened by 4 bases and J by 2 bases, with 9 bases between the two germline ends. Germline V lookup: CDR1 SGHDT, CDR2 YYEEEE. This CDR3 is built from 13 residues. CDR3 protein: CASSHGHNTEAFF. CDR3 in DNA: TGTGCCAGCAGCCATGGACACAACACTGAAGCTTTCTTT.

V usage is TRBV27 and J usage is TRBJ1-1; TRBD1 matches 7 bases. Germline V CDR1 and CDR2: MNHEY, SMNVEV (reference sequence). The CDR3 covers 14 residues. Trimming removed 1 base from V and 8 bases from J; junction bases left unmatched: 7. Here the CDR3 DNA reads TGTGCCAGCAGTTTATACGAGGGGGCGCCCGAAGCTTTCTTT. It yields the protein CASSLYEGAPEAFF.

The CDR3 here is CATSSPGGAGGYTF. The CDR3 nucleotides read TGTGCCACCAGCAGTCCAGGGGGCGCAGGTGGCTACACCTTC. The J gene is TRBJ1-2, the V gene TRBV15; 8 bases are a match to TRBD1. This CDR3 has 14 amino acids. Germline CDR1 is LNHNV and CDR2 is YYDKDF (reference sequence). J lost 7 bases, V lost 3 bases, and 7 bases had no gene match.

The CDR3 DNA is TGTGCGTGTCGGGGGATGGTTCAGCCCCAGCATTTT. The encoded protein is CACRGMVQPQHF. J is TRBJ1-5 and V is TRBV2, with D possibly being TRBD1 (5 bases). The germline V gene encodes CDR1 SNHLY and CDR2 FYNNEI. This CDR3 spans 12 amino acids.

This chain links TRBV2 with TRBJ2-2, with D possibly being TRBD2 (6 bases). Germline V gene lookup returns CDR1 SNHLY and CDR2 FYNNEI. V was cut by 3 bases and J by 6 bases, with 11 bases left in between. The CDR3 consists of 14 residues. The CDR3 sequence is CASSEFGSAGELFF. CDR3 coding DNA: TGTGCCAGCAGTGAGTTCGGGAGTGCCGGGGAGCTGTTTTTT.

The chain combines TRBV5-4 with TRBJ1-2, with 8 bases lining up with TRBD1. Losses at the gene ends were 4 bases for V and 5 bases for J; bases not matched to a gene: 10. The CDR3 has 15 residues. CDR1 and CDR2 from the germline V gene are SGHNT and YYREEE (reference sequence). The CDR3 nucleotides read TGTGCCAGCAGCCCTCAGACAGGGGCACTTTATGGCTACACCTTC. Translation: CASSPQTGALYGYTF.

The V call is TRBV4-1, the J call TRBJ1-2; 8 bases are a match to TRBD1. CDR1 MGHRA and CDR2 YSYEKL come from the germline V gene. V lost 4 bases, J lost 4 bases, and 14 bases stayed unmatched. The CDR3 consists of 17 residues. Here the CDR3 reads CASSPLLRTGGTYGYTF. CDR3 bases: TGCGCCAGCAGCCCCCTTCTGCGAACAGGGGGGACCTATGGCTACACCTTC.

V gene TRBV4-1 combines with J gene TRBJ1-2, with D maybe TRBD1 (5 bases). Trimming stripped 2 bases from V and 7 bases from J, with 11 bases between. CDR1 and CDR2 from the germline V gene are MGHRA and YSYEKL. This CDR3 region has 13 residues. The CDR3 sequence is CASSQTGGFGYTF. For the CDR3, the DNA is TGCGCCAGCAGCCAAACAGGCGGCTTTGGCTACACCTTC.

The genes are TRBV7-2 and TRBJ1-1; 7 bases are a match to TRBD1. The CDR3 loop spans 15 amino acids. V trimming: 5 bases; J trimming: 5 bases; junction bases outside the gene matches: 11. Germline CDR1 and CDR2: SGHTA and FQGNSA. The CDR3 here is CASSRDSQHGTEAFF. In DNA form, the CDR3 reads TGTGCCAGCAGCAGGGACAGCCAACACGGAACTGAAGCTTTCTTT.

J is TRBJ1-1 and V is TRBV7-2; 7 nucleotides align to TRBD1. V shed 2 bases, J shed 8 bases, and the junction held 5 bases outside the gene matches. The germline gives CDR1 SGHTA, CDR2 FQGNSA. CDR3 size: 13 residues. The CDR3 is CASSLMRTGEAFF. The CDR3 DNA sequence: TGTGCCAGCAGCTTAATGAGGACAGGAGAAGCTTTCTTT. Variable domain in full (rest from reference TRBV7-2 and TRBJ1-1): GAGVSQSPSNKVTEKGKDVELRCDPISGHTALYWYRQSLGQGLEFLIYFQGNSAPDKSGLPSDRFSAERTGGSVSTLTIQRTQQEDSAVYLCASSLMRTGEAFFGQGTRLTVV.

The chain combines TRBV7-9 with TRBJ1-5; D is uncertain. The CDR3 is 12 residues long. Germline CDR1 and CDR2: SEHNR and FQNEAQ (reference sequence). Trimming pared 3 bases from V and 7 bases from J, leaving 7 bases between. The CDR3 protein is CASSFGEQPQHF. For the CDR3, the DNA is TGTGCCAGCAGCTTTGGTGAGCAGCCCCAGCATTTT.

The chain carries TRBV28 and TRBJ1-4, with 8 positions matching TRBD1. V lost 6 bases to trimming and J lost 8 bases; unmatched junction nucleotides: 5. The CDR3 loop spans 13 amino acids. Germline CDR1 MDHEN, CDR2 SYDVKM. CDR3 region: CASRGTGGEKLFF. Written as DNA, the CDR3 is TGTGCCAGCAGGGGGACAGGTGGGGAAAAACTGTTTTTT.

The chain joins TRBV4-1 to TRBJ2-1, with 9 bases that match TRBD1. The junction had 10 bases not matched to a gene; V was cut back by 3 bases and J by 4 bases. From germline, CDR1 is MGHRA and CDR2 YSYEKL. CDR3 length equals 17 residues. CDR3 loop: CASSQVPGTGTYNEQFF. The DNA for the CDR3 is TGCGCCAGCAGCCAGGTACCGGGGACAGGGACGTACAATGAGCAGTTCTTC.